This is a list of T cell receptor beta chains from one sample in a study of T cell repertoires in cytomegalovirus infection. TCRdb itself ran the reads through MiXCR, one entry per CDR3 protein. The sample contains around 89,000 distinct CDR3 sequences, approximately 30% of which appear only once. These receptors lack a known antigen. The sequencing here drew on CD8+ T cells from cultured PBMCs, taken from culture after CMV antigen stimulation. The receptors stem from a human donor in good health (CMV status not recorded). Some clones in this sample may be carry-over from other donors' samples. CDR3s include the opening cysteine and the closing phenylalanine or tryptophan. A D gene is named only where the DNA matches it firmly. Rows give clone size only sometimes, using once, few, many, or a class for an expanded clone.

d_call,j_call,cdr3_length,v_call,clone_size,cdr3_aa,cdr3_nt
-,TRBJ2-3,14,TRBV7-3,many,CASRGPVSTDTQYF,TGTGCCAGCAGGGGGCCGGTGAGCACAGATACGCAGTATTTT
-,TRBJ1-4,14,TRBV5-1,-,CASSRGGANEKLFF,TGCGCCAGCAGTAGAGGGGGAGCTAATGAAAAACTGTTTTTT
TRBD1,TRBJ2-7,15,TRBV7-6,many,CASSEPGTAFNEQYF,TGTGCCAGCAGCGAACCCGGGACAGCCTTCAACGAGCAGTACTTC
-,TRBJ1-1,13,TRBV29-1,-,CSAITDMNTEAFF,TGCAGCGCCATTACAGACATGAACACTGAAGCTTTCTTT
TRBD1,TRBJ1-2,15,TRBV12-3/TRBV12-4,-,CASSLLGQGLGGYTF,TGTGCCAGCAGCCTACTGGGACAGGGGTTAGGGGGCTACACCTTC
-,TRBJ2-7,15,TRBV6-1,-,CASREDGGFSYEQYF,TGTGCCAGCAGGGAGGACGGGGGATTCTCCTACGAGCAGTACTTC
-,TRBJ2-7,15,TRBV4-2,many,CASTPRAGVSYEQYF,TGTGCCAGCACCCCTAGGGCGGGCGTCTCCTACGAGCAGTACTTC
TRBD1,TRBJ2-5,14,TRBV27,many,CASSLEGAHGTQYF,TGTGCCAGCAGTTTAGAGGGGGCGCATGGGACCCAGTACTTC
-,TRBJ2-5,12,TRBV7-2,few,CASSRGFETQYF,TGTGCCAGCAGTCGGGGTTTCGAGACCCAGTACTTC
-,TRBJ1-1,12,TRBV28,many,CASSLNRLEAFF,TGTGCCAGCAGTTTAAACAGGCTTGAAGCTTTCTTT
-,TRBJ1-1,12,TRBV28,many,CASSLDSTEAFF,TGTGCCAGCAGTTTAGACAGCACTGAAGCTTTCTTT
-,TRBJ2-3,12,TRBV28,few,CASSVGTDTQYF,TGTGCCAGCAGTGTAGGCACAGATACGCAGTATTTT
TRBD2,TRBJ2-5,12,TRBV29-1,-,CSVLTSGETQYF,TGCAGCGTCTTGACTAGCGGAGAGACCCAGTACTTC
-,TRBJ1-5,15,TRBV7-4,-,CASSLGDGSNQPQHF,TGTGCCAGCAGCTTAGGAGACGGGAGCAATCAGCCCCAGCATTTT
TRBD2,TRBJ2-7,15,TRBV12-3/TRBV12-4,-,CASSLFSGGLYEQYF,TGTGCCAGCAGTTTATTTAGCGGGGGCCTCTACGAGCAGTACTTC
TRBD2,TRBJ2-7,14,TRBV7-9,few,CASSHSGGYYEQYF,TGTGCCAGCAGCCATAGCGGGGGGTACTACGAGCAGTACTTC
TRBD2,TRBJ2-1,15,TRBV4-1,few,CASSQDPGLADEQFF,TGCGCCAGCAGCCAAGATCCGGGACTAGCCGATGAGCAGTTCTTC
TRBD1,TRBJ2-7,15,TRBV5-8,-,CASSSAGTAAYEQYF,TGTGCCAGCAGCTCTGCCGGGACAGCCGCCTACGAGCAGTACTTC
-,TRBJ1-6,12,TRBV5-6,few,CASSLARSPLHF,TGTGCCAGCAGCTTGGCGCGATCACCCCTCCACTTT
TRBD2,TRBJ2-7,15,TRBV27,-,CASSERLAGFYEQYF,TGTGCCAGCAGTGAAAGACTAGCGGGTTTCTACGAGCAGTACTTC
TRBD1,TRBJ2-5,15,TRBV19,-,CASSARQGEGETQYF,TGTGCCAGTAGTGCCAGACAGGGGGAAGGAGAGACCCAGTACTTC
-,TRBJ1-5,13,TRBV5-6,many,CASSVERNQPQHF,TGTGCCAGCAGCGTGGAGCGAAATCAGCCCCAGCATTTT
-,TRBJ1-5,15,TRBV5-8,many,CASSSDGEDNQPQHF,TGTGCCAGCAGCTCCGACGGGGAGGACAATCAGCCCCAGCATTTT
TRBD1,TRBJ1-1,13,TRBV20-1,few,CSALQGMNTEAFF,TGCAGTGCTTTACAGGGGATGAACACTGAAGCTTTCTTT
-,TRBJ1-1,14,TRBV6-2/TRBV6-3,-,CASTPRLGNTEAFF,TGTGCCAGCACCCCTCGGCTAGGGAACACTGAAGCTTTCTTT
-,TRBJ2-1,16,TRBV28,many,CASNPWVGGLYNEQFF,TGTGCCAGCAATCCTTGGGTGGGGGGCCTTTACAATGAGCAGTTCTTC
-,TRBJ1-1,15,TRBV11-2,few,CASSFEGNGNTEAFF,TGTGCCAGCAGCTTCGAGGGGAATGGAAACACTGAAGCTTTCTTT
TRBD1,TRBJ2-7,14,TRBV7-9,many,CASSSRDRPSEQYF,TGTGCCAGCAGCTCCCGGGACAGGCCCTCCGAGCAGTACTTC
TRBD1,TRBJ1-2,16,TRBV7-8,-,CASSTPTQGANYGYTF,TGTGCCAGCAGCACCCCAACCCAGGGGGCGAATTATGGCTACACCTTC
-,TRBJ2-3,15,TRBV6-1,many,CASSRSETFTDTQYF,TGTGCCAGCAGTCGTAGCGAGACTTTCACAGATACGCAGTATTTT
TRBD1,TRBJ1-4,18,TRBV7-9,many,CASSHFRDRKRTNEKLFF,TGTGCCAGCAGCCACTTCCGGGACAGGAAGCGAACTAATGAAAAACTGTTTTTT
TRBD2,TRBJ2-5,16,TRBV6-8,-,CASSYLTSGGAETQYF,TGTGCCAGCAGTTACCTGACTAGCGGGGGGGCTGAGACCCAGTACTTC
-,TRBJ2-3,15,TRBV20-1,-,CSARDRDFSTDTQYF,TGCAGTGCTAGAGATCGGGACTTTAGCACAGATACGCAGTATTTT
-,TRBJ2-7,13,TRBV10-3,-,CAISGFYAEEQYF,TGTGCCATCAGTGGGTTCTATGCGGAAGAGCAGTACTTC
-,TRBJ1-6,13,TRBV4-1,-,CASSQGANSPLHF,TGCGCCAGCAGCCAGGGGGCGAATTCACCCCTCCACTTT
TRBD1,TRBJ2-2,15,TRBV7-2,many,CASSLTGGRTGELFF,TGTGCCAGCAGCCTAACAGGGGGCCGCACCGGGGAGCTGTTTTTT
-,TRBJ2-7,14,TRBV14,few,CASSQDRYGPEQYF,TGTGCCAGCAGCCAAGATCGTTACGGGCCGGAGCAGTACTTC
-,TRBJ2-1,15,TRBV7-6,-,CASSPERETYNEQFF,TGTGCCAGCAGCCCCGAAAGGGAGACCTACAATGAGCAGTTCTTC
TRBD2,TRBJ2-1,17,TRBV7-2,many,CASSLGQLAGGGYEQFF,TGTGCCAGCAGCTTAGGCCAGCTAGCGGGGGGTGGGTATGAGCAGTTCTTC
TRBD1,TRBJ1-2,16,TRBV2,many,CASSEALWTGDYGYTF,TGTGCCAGCAGTGAAGCTCTATGGACAGGGGACTATGGCTACACCTTC
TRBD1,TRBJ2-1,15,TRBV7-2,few,CASSPTGGEFGEQFF,TGTGCCAGCAGCCCGACAGGGGGCGAATTTGGTGAGCAGTTCTTC
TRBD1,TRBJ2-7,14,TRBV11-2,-,CASSRTGDGYEQYF,TGTGCCAGCAGCCGGACAGGGGACGGCTACGAGCAGTACTTC
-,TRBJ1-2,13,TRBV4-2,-,CASSQDPNYGYTF,TGTGCCAGCAGCCAAGATCCCAACTATGGCTACACCTTC
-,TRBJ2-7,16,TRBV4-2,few,CASSQEGLSSFDEQYF,TGTGCCAGCAGCCAGGAGGGACTTTCCTCGTTCGACGAGCAGTACTTC
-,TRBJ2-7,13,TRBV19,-,CATGGHRVGEQYF,TGTGCCACTGGAGGCCATCGGGTAGGCGAGCAGTACTTC
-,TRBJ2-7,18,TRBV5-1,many,CASNAINADVVGGYEQYF,TGCGCCAGCAACGCTATAAACGCCGATGTGGTAGGGGGCTACGAGCAGTACTTC
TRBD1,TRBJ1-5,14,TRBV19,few,CASRKDRGDQPQHF,TGTGCCAGTAGGAAGGACAGGGGCGACCAGCCCCAGCATTTT
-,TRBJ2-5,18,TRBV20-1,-,CSASPLQFEGGAGETQYF,TGCAGTGCTAGCCCCCTTCAATTCGAGGGAGGTGCTGGGGAGACCCAGTACTTC
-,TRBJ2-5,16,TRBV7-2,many,CASSLAGLGQLETQYF,TGTGCCAGCAGCTTAGCCGGCTTGGGGCAGTTGGAGACCCAGTACTTC
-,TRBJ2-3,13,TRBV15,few,CATSRGPLDTQYF,TGTGCCACCAGCAGAGGACCTTTGGATACGCAGTATTTT
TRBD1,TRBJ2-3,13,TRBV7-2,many,CASSRQGADTQYF,TGTGCCAGCAGCCGACAGGGTGCGGATACGCAGTATTTT
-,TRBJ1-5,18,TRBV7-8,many,CASSQKADSRLSNQPQHF,TGTGCCAGCAGCCAAAAGGCGGACAGCCGCTTAAGCAATCAGCCCCAGCATTTT
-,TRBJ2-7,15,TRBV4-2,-,CASSHPGDGSYEQYF,TGTGCCAGCAGCCACCCCGGGGACGGATCCTACGAGCAGTACTTC
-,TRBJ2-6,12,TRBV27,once,CTSSSGANVLTF,TGTACCAGCAGCTCTGGGGCCAACGTCCTGACTTTC
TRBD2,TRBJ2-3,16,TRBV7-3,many,CASSLIAGGSTDTQYF,TGTGCCAGCAGCTTAATAGCGGGGGGTAGCACAGATACGCAGTATTTT
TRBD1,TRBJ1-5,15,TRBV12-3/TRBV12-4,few,CASSLGQGVDQPQHF,TGTGCCAGCAGTCTGGGACAGGGCGTCGATCAGCCCCAGCATTTT
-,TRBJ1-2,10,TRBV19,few,CASRGLSDTF,TGTGCCAGTAGAGGGCTCTCGGACACCTTC
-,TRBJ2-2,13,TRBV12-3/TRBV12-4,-,CASSPIYGGELFF,TGTGCCAGCAGCCCAATTTATGGCGGGGAGCTGTTTTTT
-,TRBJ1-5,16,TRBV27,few,CASRYRVRIVNQPQHF,TGTGCCAGCAGATACAGGGTACGGATCGTCAATCAGCCCCAGCATTTT
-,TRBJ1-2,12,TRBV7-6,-,CASSDKNYGYTF,TGTGCCAGCAGCGACAAGAACTATGGCTACACCTTC